Shown below are 19 T cell receptor beta chains from a single sample sequenced in a study of T cells after yellow fever vaccination (dated by TCRdb to between 2019 and 2020). This specimen's treatment or condition label, per the study, means: live attenuated yellow fever vaccine strain. Receptor libraries were prepared by 5' RACE. These reads were obtained on an Illumina HiSeq 2500. Clones were called with MiXCR by TCRdb after fastp trimmed the public reads at Q25, and only in-frame beta chains were retained. Each record represents a unique CDR3 protein, reported with the most common genes and DNA among its rows. The sample table lists about 350,000 distinct CDR3 sequences, 7% to 10% of them with a count of one. The ten largest clones add up to approximately 15% of the sample. The sample here was PBMCs, taken roughly 45 days after the first yellow fever vaccination. These receptors all come from a man in his late teens or twenties who received the YFV17D yellow fever vaccine.

The chain combines TRBV5-1 with TRBJ1-1, with 8 bases that match TRBD1. The trim removed 1 base at V and 7 bases at J, leaving 9 bases unmatched. CDR1 SGHRS and CDR2 YFSETQ come from the germline V gene. CDR3 length: 15 residues. The CDR3 nucleotides read TGCGCCAGCAGCTTGCGGGGGCAGGGGGCAGGTGAAGCTTTCTTT. Amino acids: CASSLRGQGAGEAFF.

The rearrangement uses TRBV20-1 and TRBJ1-6, with 9 positions matching TRBD1. The CDR3 runs to 15 residues. Trimming cost V 3 bases and J 9 bases; bases outside gene matches: 9. Germline lookup yields CDR1 DFQATT and CDR2 SNEGSKA (reference sequence). Here the CDR3 reads CSASVGGTGSSPLHF. CDR3 coding DNA: TGCAGTGCTAGCGTTGGAGGGACAGGGAGTTCACCCCTCCACTTT.

The CDR3 DNA reads TGCAGCGCACTTGGGGCGAACACCGGGGAGCTGTTTTTT. Its protein is CSALGANTGELFF. The chain recombines TRBV29-1 with TRBJ2-2; D is unresolved. Germline-derived CDR1 and CDR2 are SQVTM and ANQGSEA. V was clipped by 7 bases and J by 0 bases, with 9 bases between them. CDR3 length: 13 residues.

This chain joins TRBV19 and TRBJ1-5; 8 bases align to TRBD1. Trimming removed 7 bases from V and 6 bases from J; junction bases left unmatched: 8. The CDR3 is made up of 14 amino acids. CDR1 is LNHDA, CDR2 SQIVND, per germline (reference sequence). The CDR3 sequence is CASTRDRNRQPQHF. The CDR3 nucleotides are TGTGCCAGTACCCGGGACAGGAACCGTCAGCCCCAGCATTTT.

This clonotype was seen only a few times. The chain uses TRBV12-3 or TRBV12-4 and TRBJ1-2, with a possible D match to TRBD1 (6 bases). This CDR3 has 13 amino acids. V was cut by 7 bases and J by 4 bases, with 13 bases left in between. CDR3 in amino acids: CASTPGGGYGYTF. CDR3 nucleotides: TGTGCCAGCACTCCCGGGGGCGGCTATGGCTACACCTTC.

The V gene is TRBV5-6, the J gene TRBJ1-2; TRBD1 matches at 8 bases. V was pared by 4 bases and J by 5 bases, with 4 bases of the junction left unmatched. Germline loops: CDR1 SGHDT, CDR2 YYEEEE. CDR3 size: 13 residues. CDR3 coding DNA: TGTGCCAGCAGCGCGGACAGGGTATATGGCTACACCTTC. Protein sequence: CASSADRVYGYTF.

This clonotype was recorded a few times. J is TRBJ2-5 and V is TRBV7-3, with 9 positions matching TRBD2. Trimming removed 5 bases from V and 6 bases from J; junction bases left unmatched: 19. The CDR3 runs to 18 residues. Germline CDR1 reads SGHTA; CDR2 reads FQGTGA. In DNA, the CDR3 is TGTGCCAGCAGCCAGGTCCCAGCGGGGGGATTTTCCTCCCAGACCCAGTACTTC. It codes for CASSQVPAGGFSSQTQYF.

This chain uses TRBV5-5 with TRBJ1-2; D unclear. The V and J ends lost 4 bases and 8 bases respectively, with 15 bases between them. The CDR3 has 13 amino acids. The germline V gene encodes CDR1 SGHKS and CDR2 YYEKEE (reference sequence). DNA for the CDR3: TGTGCCAGCAGCGGGCCAAGTCCGGGAGGCTACACCTTC. This translates into CASSGPSPGGYTF.

There are a few counts of this clonotype. The chain links TRBV4-3 to TRBJ1-6; 8 nucleotides agree with TRBD1. The CDR3 consists of 19 residues. Germline V gene lookup returns CDR1 LGHNA and CDR2 YSLEER. J was trimmed by 4 bases and V by 0 bases; bases with no gene match: 11. CDR3: CASSQDKAGGAGYNSPLHF. The CDR3 DNA follows: TGCGCCAGCAGCCAAGATAAGGCAGGGGGCGCCGGTTATAATTCACCCCTCCACTTT.

The chain recombines TRBV7-9 with TRBJ1-1, with D maybe TRBD1 (5 bases). Germline CDR1 reads SEHNR; CDR2 reads FQNEAQ (reference sequence). V gave up 5 bases and J gave up 8 bases, with 24 bases separating them. The CDR3 length is 16 residues. The CDR3 sequence is CASSQGVQTVDFEAFF. CDR3 sequence (DNA): TGTGCCAGCAGCCAAGGGGTGCAGACCGTCGATTTCGAAGCTTTCTTT.

This clonotype was seen at least ten times. The rearrangement uses TRBV4-2 and TRBJ2-4; the D gene is possibly TRBD1 (6 bases). Germline assignment: CDR1 LGHNA and CDR2 YNFKEQ. The ends were cut back, 4 bases at V and 6 bases at J, with 7 bases in the middle. The CDR3 contains 12 residues. Here the CDR3 DNA reads TGTGCCAGCAGCCTGGACAGAAACATTCAGTACTTC. Residues: CASSLDRNIQYF.

This clonotype has just a few counts. The chain links TRBV6-1 to TRBJ1-2; D is unresolved. V lost 4 bases and J 5 bases, leaving 11 bases between the germline ends. CDR3 length: 13 amino acids. Germline CDR1 reads MNHNS; CDR2 reads SASEGT. The CDR3 here is CASSAQGVYGYTF. The CDR3 DNA reads as TGTGCCAGCAGTGCTCAAGGAGTTTATGGCTACACCTTC.

V is TRBV4-2 and J is TRBJ1-5; weak D call: TRBD1 (5 bases). The germline V gene encodes CDR1 LGHNA and CDR2 YNFKEQ. V was cut by 0 bases and J by 7 bases, with 7 bases left in between. The CDR3 is 13 residues long. This CDR3 reads CASSQERGQPQHF. In nucleotides, the CDR3 is TGTGCCAGCAGCCAAGAGAGGGGACAGCCCCAGCATTTT.

This clonotype showed up just a few times. The chain links TRBV27 to TRBJ2-5, with 7 bases aligning to TRBD2. Trimming cost V 5 bases and J 5 bases; bases outside gene matches: 14. The germline V gene encodes CDR1 MNHEY and CDR2 SMNVEV (reference sequence). This CDR3 region has 16 residues. CDR3 loop: CASSPIERGYRETQYF. CDR3 coding DNA: TGTGCCAGCAGTCCGATTGAGCGGGGCTACAGGGAGACCCAGTACTTC.

This clonotype has only a few counts. The chain links TRBV6-2 or TRBV6-3 to TRBJ2-7, with 10 positions matching TRBD2. This CDR3 comprises 14 residues. Germline CDR1 is MNHEY and CDR2 is SVGEGT. The V segment lost 6 bases and the J segment 2 bases; nucleotides outside the gene matches: 4. CDR3 region: CASRLAGETYEQYF. The CDR3 coding sequence is TGTGCCAGCAGGCTAGCGGGGGAGACCTACGAGCAGTACTTC.

V gene TRBV7-2 combines with J gene TRBJ2-5; D unresolved. Germline V gives CDR1 SGHTA, CDR2 FQGNSA. V lost 1 base and J 12 bases, leaving 12 bases between the germline ends. The CDR3 sequence is 12 residues long. This chain's CDR3 is CASSLVGGSEYF. The CDR3 nucleotides are TGTGCCAGCAGCTTAGTGGGCGGCTCGGAGTACTTC.

The J gene is TRBJ2-2, the V gene TRBV4-2; D is ambiguous. Per germline, CDR1 LGHNA and CDR2 YNFKEQ. V was shortened by 0 bases and J by 8 bases, with 13 bases between the two germline ends. This CDR3 contains 15 residues. CDR3 bases: TGTGCCAGCAGCCAAGAGGAGCAGGTCCTGGGGGAGCTGTTTTTT. Protein sequence: CASSQEEQVLGELFF.

The table lists this clonotype with a few counts. The chain uses TRBV7-6 and TRBJ2-5; the D gene could be TRBD1 or TRBD2 (6 bases each). The CDR3 totals 15 residues. The V gene lost 5 bases and the J gene lost 1 base, with 14 bases spanning the gap. Per germline, CDR1 SGHVS and CDR2 FNYEAQ. The CDR3 protein is CASSTKTGAQETQYF. As DNA, the CDR3 is TGTGCCAGCAGCACAAAGACGGGGGCCCAAGAGACCCAGTACTTC.

This chain uses TRBV27 with TRBJ2-7; 8 bases map to TRBD1. V shed 5 bases, J shed 7 bases, and the junction held 7 bases outside the gene matches. CDR1 and CDR2 from the germline V gene are MNHEY and SMNVEV (reference sequence). This CDR3 region has 13 residues. The CDR3 DNA is TGTGCCAGCAGTCCTGACAGGGGCTGGGAGCAGTACGTC. It codes for CASSPDRGWEQYV.